This T cell receptor beta chain originates from a study of shared clonotypes between healthy human individuals. Findings and limits, study-wide: Owing to a small donor count, the genetic and exposure-history diversity represented was limited.

The CDR3 spans 15 residues. Germline V CDR1 and CDR2: SGDLS, YYNGEE. With 1 base removed from V and 7 bases from J, the gap between germline ends came to 14 bases. The table lists this clone with a few counts. Its antigen is currently unknown. Profiling relied on immunoSEQ multiplex PCR, and the TCRdb table lists in-frame clones only, not all of them. The sample has some 200,000 clones, approximately 65% seen once. This sequence joins TRBV9 and TRBJ2-2; either TRBD1 or TRBD2 may fit D (5 bases each). The receptor was isolated from a man in his thirties or forties in good health. The sequenced material came from memory CD4+ T cells sorted from blood. Subset noted: CD45RA-negative fraction. Written as DNA, the CDR3 is TGTGCCAGCAGCGTAACGGGGCAGTTTATCGGGGAGCTGTTTTTT. This encodes CASSVTGQFIGELFF.